The 14 T cell receptor beta chains below were found in one sample sequenced in a study of T cells in Graves' hyperthyroidism and ophthalmopathy. RNA transcripts served as the template for amplifying TCR beta CDR3 regions. The HTBI primer set served for first-round RT-PCR of the TCR CDR3. TCRdb fed the multiplex PCR reads into MiXCR, producing one record per CDR3 protein. The sample holds under 450,000 distinct CDR3 sequences, less than 20% seen once. The material sequenced was blood. These receptors originate from a woman aged 18 to 35 with Graves' hyperthyroidism.

V and J are TRBV2 and TRBJ1-5; D unresolved. CDR1 and CDR2 from the germline V gene are SNHLY and FYNNEI. CDR3 length: 14 residues. Trimming shortened V by 8 bases and J by 4 bases, and 15 bases separated the two germline ends. The CDR3, as DNA: TGTGCCAGCTCTGACCGGACGGAGAATCAGCCCCAGCATTTT. It translates to CASSDRTENQPQHF.

This clonotype occurred many times. This rearrangement joins TRBV6-1 to TRBJ2-1, with 13 bases matching TRBD2. The V gene end was trimmed by 5 bases and the J gene end by 8 bases; junction bases not matched to a gene: 9. Germline V CDR1 and CDR2: MNHNS, SASEGT. The CDR3 is 16 residues long. In nucleotides, the CDR3 is TGTGCCAGCAGTTACACCGGGACTAGCGGGAATGATGAGCAGTTCTTC. Translating gives CASSYTGTSGNDEQFF.

This clonotype has ten or more counts. The rearrangement uses TRBV5-1 and TRBJ1-6; D not certain. CDR1 and CDR2 from the germline V gene are SGHRS and YFSETQ. Trimming shortened V by 2 bases and J by 6 bases, and 9 bases separated the two germline ends. The CDR3 spans 14 residues. The CDR3 loop is CASSFQKANSPLHF. The CDR3, as DNA: TGCGCCAGCAGCTTTCAGAAAGCTAATTCACCCCTCCACTTT.

This clonotype was observed at least ten times. This rearrangement joins TRBV20-1 to TRBJ2-5, with 12 bases matching TRBD2. This CDR3 is 15 amino acids long. CDR1 and CDR2 (germline): DFQATT, SNEGSKA (reference sequence). V trimming: 2 bases; J trimming: 2 bases; junction bases outside the gene matches: 3. Here the CDR3 DNA reads TGCAGTGCTAGACGACTAGCGGGGGTACAAGAGACCCAGTACTTC. It yields the protein CSARRLAGVQETQYF.

This clonotype was recorded at least ten times. The chain recombines TRBV5-1 with TRBJ2-5; tentatively, D is TRBD2 (6 bases). Germline values: CDR1 SGHRS, CDR2 YFSETQ. V shed 4 bases and J shed 5 bases, with 15 bases lying between them. This CDR3 has 14 residues. As DNA, the CDR3 is TGCGCCAGCAGCAGCGGCAGGGAGGAGGAGACCCAGTACTTC. Amino acids: CASSSGREEETQYF.

This clonotype was observed a handful of times. Relative to the germline gene, one junction end is altered; a read error may explain this. The rearrangement uses TRBV12-3 or TRBV12-4 and TRBJ2-7; D not resolved. The CDR3 loop spans 12 amino acids. CDR3 loop: CASSFSPYGQYF. CDR3 sequence (DNA): TGTGCCAGCAGTTTCAGTCCCTACGGGCAGTACTTC.

The chain carries TRBV3-1 and TRBJ1-2; 8 bases line up with TRBD1. The V gene's germline CDR1 is LGHDT and CDR2 YNNKEL (reference sequence). This CDR3 has 15 residues. V gave up 4 bases and J gave up 6 bases; unmatched junction bases: 10. The CDR3 protein is CASSLHQDRANGYTF. In DNA, the CDR3 is TGTGCCAGCAGCCTCCATCAGGACAGGGCCAATGGCTACACCTTC.

This clonotype was recorded many times. The chain has TRBV7-3 and TRBJ2-5; no firm D call. V lost 1 base and J lost 5, with 8 bases in between. There are 13 residues in the CDR3. In germline, CDR1 is SGHTA, CDR2 FQGTGA. CDR3 sequence: CASSLNKVETQYF. DNA of the CDR3: TGTGCCAGCAGCTTAAATAAGGTGGAGACCCAGTACTTC.

This clonotype came up many times. CDR3 loop: CSANRYGYTF. The DNA for the CDR3 is TGCAGTGCAAACCGATATGGCTACACCTTC. The V gene is TRBV20-1, the J gene TRBJ1-2; D is unclear. This CDR3 comprises 10 residues. The germline CDR1 and CDR2 sequences are DFQATT and SNEGSKA (reference sequence). Trimming took 6 bases from V and 5 from J, leaving 7 bases between them.

On this clonotype itself: A read error may produce the germline difference seen at one junction end. This chain uses TRBV27 with TRBJ2-7, with D possibly being TRBD2 (5 bases). Germline-derived CDR1 and CDR2 are MNHEY and SMNVEV (reference sequence). The CDR3 length is 12 residues. CDR3 residues: CTSSLRGYEQYF. For the CDR3, the DNA is TGTACCAGCAGTTTACGGGGCTACGAGCAGTACTTC.

This clonotype was seen many times. This chain uses TRBV5-8 with TRBJ2-7, with TRBD1 matching 7 bases. From germline, CDR1 is SGHTS and CDR2 YDEGEE. Trimming removed 2 bases from V and 5 bases from J; junction bases left unmatched: 7. The CDR3 sequence is 14 residues long. CDR3 protein: CASSLEQGFNEQYF. Here the CDR3 DNA reads TGTGCCAGCAGCTTAGAACAGGGGTTCAACGAGCAGTACTTC.

The genes are TRBV19 and TRBJ2-1, with D possibly TRBD2 on 7 matching bases. The CDR3 contains 18 residues. CDR1 is LNHDA and CDR2 is SQIVND in the germline V gene (reference sequence). The ends were cut back, 5 bases at V and 8 bases at J, with 28 bases in the middle. DNA of the CDR3: TGTGCCAGTAGTCGACTAGCAGTACAACCCGCCGGGGGCGATGAGCAGTTCTTC. It encodes CASSRLAVQPAGGDEQFF.

This clonotype was recorded at least ten times. The chain links TRBV4-2 to TRBJ2-7; 8 bases align to TRBD1. J was trimmed by 6 bases and V by 4 bases; bases with no gene match: 5. Per the germline V gene, CDR1 is LGHNA and CDR2 is YNFKEQ. The CDR3 is 13 amino acids. This chain's CDR3 is CASSPDRVLEQYF. The CDR3 DNA reads TGTGCCAGCAGCCCGGACAGGGTCCTCGAGCAGTACTTC.

This clonotype came up many times. The chain combines TRBV18 with TRBJ2-1; 9 positions match TRBD2. J gave up 6 bases and V 2 bases, and 5 bases lay outside the gene matches. The CDR3 contains 15 residues. CDR1 and CDR2 (germline): KGHSH, LQKENI. The CDR3 sequence: CASSPGRGGRNEQFF. The CDR3 nucleotides are TGTGCCAGCTCACCAGGGCGGGGGGGCCGCAATGAGCAGTTCTTC.